This TCR beta chain was captured in a study of blood T cell repertoires in COVID-19. Study overall: Researchers got acute and convalescent COVID-19 samples from the United States, Italy and Spain. Sources were T cells, B-cell-depleted T cells, or PBMCs; the material itself was cDNA or gDNA.

In the source study's methods: It was from reference gene primer amplification that nucleated cell counts were estimated. The protocol was immunoSEQ multiplex PCR, while the TCRdb copy is restricted to in-frame clones and leaves out a portion. For V, J and clone size, that table is used; D and trimming come from the DNA. The repertoire has over 200,000 clones, more than 75% of them found once; the top ten carry just under 1%. The trim removed 4 bases at V and 8 bases at J, leaving 7 bases unmatched. Per the germline V gene, CDR1 is MNHEY and CDR2 is SMNVEV (reference sequence). The CDR3 is 15 amino acids.

The sample comprised peripheral blood. This TCR came from a woman aged 40 to 50 who had recovered from COVID-19. This chain connects TRBV27 to TRBJ1-6, with 8 bases matching TRBD1. DNA for the CDR3: TGTGCCAGCAGTTGGGGACAGGCCGTACATTCACCCCTCCACTTT. Translation gives CASSWGQAVHSPLHF.